Listed below are T cell receptor beta chains from one sample, sequenced in a study of cytotoxic CD8 clonotypes in ibrutinib-treated CLL. Profiled with immunoSEQ multiplex PCR; TCRdb holds only in-frame clones, not every one. The repertoire holds 250,000 to 350,000 clones, with approximately 76% as singletons. Sequenced here: PBMCs, sampled at disease progression, from a patient treated with ibrutinib. Receptors were obtained from a human donor with chronic lymphocytic leukemia. The CDR3 runs from the conserved cysteine through the conserved F or W. Each record gives: J gene, clone size, D gene, V gene, CDR3 protein, CDR3 DNA. A D gene is named only where the DNA matches it firmly. Clone size appears in some rows only: once, few, many, or a class for an expanded clone.

TRBJ2-5	-	-	TRBV20-1	CSAHWGETQYF	TGCAGTGCTCATTGGGGGGAGACCCAGTACTTC
TRBJ2-3	-	-	TRBV25-1	CASSEYGRGGTDTQYF	TGTGCCAGCAGTGAATACGGGAGAGGGGGCACAGATACGCAGTATTTT
TRBJ1-5	-	TRBD1	TRBV28	CASRRDRVNQPQHF	TGTGCCAGCCGTCGGGACAGGGTAAATCAGCCCCAGCATTTT
TRBJ1-1	-	TRBD1	TRBV19	CASSPPPGDRVRRKFGAFF	TGTGCCAGTAGTCCACCCCCCGGGGACAGGGTTCGGCGTAAATTTGGAGCTTTCTTT
TRBJ2-7	-	-	TRBV7-6	CASSLPGTYEQYF	TGTGCCAGCAGCCTCCCAGGGACCTACGAGCAGTACTTC
TRBJ1-1	few	-	TRBV5-1	CASSLEQNTEAFF	TGCGCCAGCAGCTTGGAACAGAACACTGAAGCTTTCTTT
TRBJ2-7	-	TRBD2	TRBV4-3	CASSQERTSGPYEQYF	TGCGCCAGCAGCCAAGAGCGGACTAGCGGACCCTACGAGCAGTACTTC
TRBJ2-7	-	-	TRBV29-1	CSGRGGSYEQYF	TGCAGCGGAAGAGGCGGCTCCTACGAGCAGTACTTC
TRBJ2-7	-	-	TRBV4-2	CASSLSGGSYEQYF	TGTGCCAGCAGCCTCAGTGGGGGTTCCTACGAGCAGTACTTC
TRBJ2-1	-	-	TRBV6-1	CASSGRGNYNEQFF	TGTGCCAGCAGTGGGAGGGGGAACTACAATGAGCAGTTCTTC
TRBJ2-7	-	-	TRBV5-1	CASSLGTTEIHEQYF	TGCGCCAGCAGCTTAGGGACCACCGAGATCCACGAGCAGTACTTC
TRBJ2-1	few	-	TRBV7-9	CASSLVAGDEQFF	TGTGCCAGCAGCTTAGTAGCCGGGGATGAGCAGTTCTTC
TRBJ1-1	once	-	TRBV10-3	CAISPSSVMNTEAFF	TGTGCCATCAGTCCATCGAGCGTCATGAACACTGAAGCTTTCTTT
TRBJ1-2	-	-	TRBV2	CASSDHYGYTF	TGTGCCAGCAGTGACCACTATGGCTACACCTTC
TRBJ2-1	-	TRBD2	TRBV5-1	CASSLDISGRAVNEQFF	TGCGCCAGCAGCTTGGATATTAGCGGGAGGGCCGTCAATGAGCAGTTCTTC
TRBJ1-5	many	TRBD1	TRBV18	CASAGQGGQPQHF	TGTGCCAGCGCGGGACAGGGGGGTCAGCCCCAGCATTTT
TRBJ2-6	-	-	TRBV10-3	CAISESWGRGRSGANVLTF	TGTGCCATCAGTGAGTCTTGGGGTAGGGGAAGATCTGGGGCCAACGTCCTGACTTTC
TRBJ2-5	once	-	TRBV2	CASSEGAALQETQYF	TGTGCCAGCAGTGAGGGCGCGGCTCTGCAAGAGACCCAGTACTTC
TRBJ2-1	-	TRBD2	TRBV5-6	CASSLFGGGRAHEQFF	TGTGCCAGCAGCCTCTTTGGGGGCGGGAGGGCCCATGAGCAGTTCTTC
TRBJ2-7	-	TRBD2	TRBV5-4	CASSVTSGDAYEQYF	TGTGCCAGCAGCGTGACTAGCGGGGATGCCTACGAGCAGTACTTC
TRBJ2-7	few	-	TRBV2	CASSASRPGHEQYF	TGTGCCAGCAGTGCGTCGAGGCCAGGCCACGAGCAGTACTTC
TRBJ1-2	-	TRBD1	TRBV6-1	CASRGLGQAYGYTF	TGTGCCAGCAGGGGCCTGGGACAGGCCTATGGCTACACCTTC
TRBJ1-1	-	TRBD1	TRBV27	CASSLTGHPRGTEAFF	TGTGCCAGCAGCTTGACAGGGCACCCGAGGGGCACTGAAGCTTTCTTT
TRBJ2-7	-	TRBD1	TRBV10-3	CAIRDQGAGEQYF	TGTGCCATCAGGGACCAGGGGGCGGGGGAGCAGTACTTC
TRBJ2-2	-	-	TRBV7-2	CASSPWTNTGELFF	TGTGCCAGCAGCCCATGGACGAACACCGGGGAGCTGTTTTTT
TRBJ2-7	-	TRBD1	TRBV13	CASSLKGQSYEQYF	TGTGCCAGCAGCTTAAAGGGACAGAGCTACGAGCAGTACTTC
TRBJ2-5	-	-	TRBV6-5	CASEATQYF	TGTGCCTCCGAGGCGACCCAGTACTTC
TRBJ1-2	-	TRBD1	TRBV7-8	CASSQLTGFGGYTF	TGTGCCAGCAGCCAACTGACAGGGTTCGGGGGCTACACCTTC
TRBJ2-4	-	-	TRBV5-1	CASSLAGLDIQYF	TGCGCCAGCAGCTTGGCAGGGTTGGACATTCAGTACTTC
TRBJ2-5	-	TRBD2	TRBV27	CASSFRGLAGVETQYF	TGTGCCAGCAGTTTTCGGGGGCTAGCGGGAGTAGAGACCCAGTACTTC
TRBJ1-1	few	TRBD1	TRBV20-1	CSARRGQAAFF	TGCAGTGCTAGAAGGGGACAGGCGGCTTTCTTT
TRBJ2-2	few	-	TRBV6-6	CASSYDRFTGELFF	TGTGCCAGCAGTTACGACAGATTCACCGGGGAGCTGTTTTTT
TRBJ2-7	-	TRBD1	TRBV2	CASKSAGGEQYF	TGTGCCAGCAAATCGGCAGGGGGAGAGCAGTACTTC